This T cell receptor beta chain was documented in a study of technical replicates of blood from a few donors. The assay was immunoSEQ multiplex PCR, and TCRdb's table has in-frame clones only and misses some. The sample holds under 85,000 clones, more than 85% seen once. The receptor was derived from a human donor in good health. Some clones in this sample may be carry-over from other donors' samples. The sequenced sample consisted of T cells isolated from PBMCs.

The CDR3 DNA reads as TGTGCCAGCACCCTATACAATGAGCAGTTCTTC. It translates to CASTLYNEQFF. This sequence joins TRBV27 and TRBJ2-1; D call uncertain. This CDR3 is built from 11 residues. The germline CDR1 and CDR2 sequences are MNHEY and SMNVEV (reference sequence). V was clipped by 7 bases and J by 4 bases, with 5 bases between them.